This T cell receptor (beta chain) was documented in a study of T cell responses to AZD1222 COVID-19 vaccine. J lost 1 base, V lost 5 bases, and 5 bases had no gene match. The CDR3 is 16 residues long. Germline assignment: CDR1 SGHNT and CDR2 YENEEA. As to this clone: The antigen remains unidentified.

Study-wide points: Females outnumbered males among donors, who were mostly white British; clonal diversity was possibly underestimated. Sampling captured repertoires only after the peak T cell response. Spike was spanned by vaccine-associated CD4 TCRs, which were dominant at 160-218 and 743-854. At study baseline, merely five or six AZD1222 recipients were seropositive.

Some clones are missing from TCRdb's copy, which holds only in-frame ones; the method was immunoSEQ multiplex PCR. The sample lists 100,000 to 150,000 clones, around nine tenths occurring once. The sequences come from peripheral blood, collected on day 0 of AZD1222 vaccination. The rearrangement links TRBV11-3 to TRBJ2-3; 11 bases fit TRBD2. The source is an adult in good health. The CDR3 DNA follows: TGTGCCAGCAGCCTTAGCGGGGGGGCCGGCACAGATACGCAGTATTTT. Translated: CASSLSGGAGTDTQYF.